This T cell receptor beta chain came from a study of CD8+CD57+ T cells in acquired aplastic anemia. Germline CDR1 is SEHNR and CDR2 is FQNEAQ (reference sequence). Trimming shortened V by 5 bases and J by 3 bases, and 16 bases separated the two germline ends. This CDR3 is built from 16 residues. TCR beta VDJ combinations and CDR3 sequences were profiled from genomic DNA. Each CDR3 protein gets one entry after TCRdb re-called the reads with MiXCR. The data contain roughly 200,000 distinct CDR3 sequences, approximately 60% of them singletons. This clonotype was seen ten or more times. Sample: sorted CD4+, CD8+, or CD8+CD57+ T cells (not recorded which) from PBMCs. The TCR originated in a human donor in good health. V gene TRBV7-9 combines with J gene TRBJ2-2; TRBD2 is a possible D gene (5 bases). This chain's CDR3 is CASSPRVSAYTGELFF. Written as DNA, the CDR3 is TGTGCCAGCAGCCCCCGGGTTAGCGCCTACACCGGGGAGCTGTTTTTT.